These 23 T cell receptor beta chains were all obtained from the same sample, sequenced in a study of cytomegalovirus exposure and HLA in healthy donors. The PCR used 60 Vbeta and 13 Jbeta primers. Only in-frame clones appear in the TCRdb table, and some are missing; sequencing was by immunoSEQ multiplex PCR. The sample contains some 170,000 clones, over 60% of which appear only once. The sample was PBMCs. The receptors come from a woman aged 30 to 39 in good health and CMV-seronegative.

The chain recombines TRBV28 with TRBJ2-3; D might be TRBD1 (6 bases). Trimming removed 10 bases at V and 2 bases at J, with 19 bases between. Germline V lookup: CDR1 MDHEN, CDR2 SYDVKM. The CDR3 extends over 15 amino acids. This chain's CDR3 is CAIDRQEPFTDTQYF. CDR3 sequence (DNA): TGTGCCATCGACCGACAGGAACCCTTCACAGATACGCAGTATTTT.

Only a few counts were recorded for this clone. The V and J genes are TRBV6-1 and TRBJ2-7; D gene ambiguous. CDR1 and CDR2 (germline): MNHNS, SASEGT. The CDR3 length is 13 residues. V was trimmed by 2 bases and J by 1 base, leaving 6 bases between them. CDR3 sequence: CASSEHRSYEQYF. In DNA, the CDR3 is TGTGCCAGCAGTGAACACAGATCCTACGAGCAGTACTTC.

This clone showed up just once. This chain uses TRBV5-6 with TRBJ2-5; no clear D gene. The CDR3 runs 14 residues. In germline, CDR1 is SGHDT, CDR2 YYEEEE. The V gene lost 3 bases and the J gene lost 1 base, with 10 bases spanning the gap. The CDR3 bases are TGTGCCAGCAGCTCCCCCCCTTTCCAAGAGACCCAGTACTTC. Protein product: CASSSPPFQETQYF. The full variable domain, rest sourced from reference TRBV5-6 and TRBJ2-5, is DAGVTQSPTHLIKTRGQQVTLRCSPKSGHDTVSWYQQALGQGPQFIFQYYEEEERQRGNFPDRFSGHQFPNYSSELNVNALLLGDSALYLCASSSPPFQETQYFGPGTRLLVL.

The CDR3 nucleotides read TGTGCCAGCAGGTCTAGCGGCCAAGAGACCCAGTACTTC. Amino acids: CASRSSGQETQYF. The chain employs TRBV6-6 and TRBJ2-5, with 7 bases fitting TRBD2. Trimming removed 6 bases from V and 1 base from J; junction bases left unmatched: 2. Germline CDR1 reads MNHNY; CDR2 reads SVGAGI (reference sequence). CDR3 length equals 13 residues.

The rearrangement joins TRBV7-3 to TRBJ2-1, with TRBD2 matching over 10 bases. CDR1 and CDR2 from the germline V gene are SGHTA and FQGTGA. The CDR3 has 15 amino acids. V gave up 2 bases and J gave up 7 bases; unmatched junction bases: 5. The CDR3 coding sequence is TGTGCCAGCAGCTTAGACAGCGGGGGGGGGAATGAGCAGTTCTTC. It is translated as CASSLDSGGGNEQFF.

The J gene is TRBJ2-2, the V gene TRBV10-3; TRBD1 aligns across 8 bases. The CDR3 sequence is 13 residues long. V lost 10 bases to trimming and J lost 4 bases; unmatched junction nucleotides: 5. Germline assignment: CDR1 ENHRY and CDR2 SYGVKD. The CDR3 sequence: CATDRGGTGELFF. For the CDR3, the DNA is TGTGCCACCGACAGGGGAGGCACCGGGGAGCTGTTTTTT.

The rearrangement links TRBV28 to TRBJ1-2, with a possible D match to TRBD1 (5 bases). From germline, CDR1 is MDHEN and CDR2 SYDVKM. V lost 5 bases to trimming and J lost 8 bases, with 18 bases between them. This CDR3 region has 14 residues. CDR3 amino acids: CASSLPAGVRGYTF. The CDR3 DNA reads TGTGCCAGCAGTCTCCCCGCGGGGGTGCGGGGCTACACCTTC.

This clone has more than one count but fewer than ten. This sequence joins TRBV5-6 and TRBJ2-7, with 13 positions matching TRBD2. CDR1 is SGHDT, CDR2 YYEEEE, per germline. CDR3 size: 15 residues. J gave up 2 bases and V 4 bases, and 3 bases lay outside the gene matches. CDR3: CASSRLAGGTYEQYF. CDR3 DNA: TGTGCCAGCAGCCGACTAGCGGGGGGTACCTACGAGCAGTACTTC. The full variable domain, rest sourced from reference TRBV5-6 and TRBJ2-7, is DAGVTQSPTHLIKTRGQQVTLRCSPKSGHDTVSWYQQALGQGPQFIFQYYEEEERQRGNFPDRFSGHQFPNYSSELNVNALLLGDSALYLCASSRLAGGTYEQYFGPGTRLTVT.

The chain combines TRBV19 with TRBJ2-7; 10 bases are shared with TRBD1. This CDR3 is 15 amino acids long. Germline V gene lookup returns CDR1 LNHDA and CDR2 SQIVND (reference sequence). V gave up 1 base and J gave up 4 bases; unmatched junction bases: 4. The CDR3 sequence: CASSIGGTGAYEQYF. The CDR3 DNA reads TGTGCCAGTAGTATAGGCGGGACAGGGGCTTACGAGCAGTACTTC. The whole variable domain, filled in from reference TRBV19 and TRBJ2-7, reads DGGITQSPKYLFRKEGQNVTLSCEQNLNHDAMYWYRQDPGQGLRLIYYSQIVNDFQKGDIAEGYSVSREKKESFPLTVTSAQKNPTAFYLCASSIGGTGAYEQYFGPGTRLTVT.

This chain links TRBV28 with TRBJ1-5; no clear D. The CDR3 contains 16 residues. Germline CDR1 and CDR2: MDHEN and SYDVKM. Trimming removed 6 bases at V and 2 bases at J, with 17 bases between. The CDR3 spells CASSLPPRLGNQPQHF. The CDR3 region has the DNA TGTGCCAGCAGCCTACCCCCAAGATTAGGCAATCAGCCCCAGCATTTT.

This chain connects TRBV14 to TRBJ1-3; D uncertain. Germline V gives CDR1 SGHDN, CDR2 FVKESK. The CDR3 totals 14 residues. Trimming removed 0 bases at V and 0 bases at J, with 3 bases between. The CDR3 spells CASSQDLSGNTIYF. The DNA for the CDR3 is TGTGCCAGCAGCCAAGACCTCTCTGGAAACACCATATATTTT.

The chain employs TRBV7-9 and TRBJ1-2; D remains ambiguous. From germline, CDR1 is SEHNR and CDR2 FQNEAQ (reference sequence). With 3 bases removed from V and 5 bases from J, the gap between germline ends came to 10 bases. The CDR3 is 13 residues long. The CDR3 loop reads CASSLEPRYGYTF. DNA of the CDR3: TGTGCCAGCAGCTTGGAGCCAAGATATGGCTACACCTTC.

The chain joins TRBV19 to TRBJ2-3; D gene uncertain. The CDR3 runs 16 residues. The V end lost 7 bases, the J end lost 0 bases, and 17 bases lay between the germline ends. Germline V gives CDR1 LNHDA, CDR2 SQIVND (reference sequence). For the CDR3, the DNA is TGTGCCAGTACCGAAATAGCAGATTCTAGCACAGATACGCAGTATTTT. This gives the protein CASTEIADSSTDTQYF. Filled out from reference TRBV19 and TRBJ2-3, the complete variable domain reads DGGITQSPKYLFRKEGQNVTLSCEQNLNHDAMYWYRQDPGQGLRLIYYSQIVNDFQKGDIAEGYSVSREKKESFPLTVTSAQKNPTAFYLCASTEIADSSTDTQYFGPGTRLTVL.

The rearrangement links TRBV7-2 to TRBJ2-7; TRBD2 agrees at 7 bases. V trimming: 5 bases; J trimming: 7 bases; junction bases outside the gene matches: 14. Germline loops: CDR1 SGHTA, CDR2 FQGNSA. This CDR3 has 15 amino acids. The DNA for the CDR3 is TGTGCCAGCAGCGAACTGGGGGGGGTGTTAAGGGAGCAGTACTTC. This gives the protein CASSELGGVLREQYF. The entire variable domain, with the rest obtained from reference TRBV7-2 and TRBJ2-7, is as follows: GAGVSQSPSNKVTEKGKDVELRCDPISGHTALYWYRQSLGQGLEFLIYFQGNSAPDKSGLPSDRFSAERTGGSVSTLTIQRTQQEDSAVYLCASSELGGVLREQYFGPGTRLTVT.

A few counts support this clone. The V gene is TRBV4-1, the J gene TRBJ2-1; 10 bases are shared with TRBD2. J gave up 5 bases and V 2 bases, and 15 bases lay outside the gene matches. This CDR3 is built from 19 residues. Germline assignment: CDR1 MGHRA and CDR2 YSYEKL. CDR3 in amino acids: CASSQKSGGVAPENNEQFF. CDR3 DNA: TGCGCCAGCAGCCAAAAAAGCGGGGGGGTCGCCCCTGAAAACAATGAGCAGTTCTTC.

This clone was recorded a few times. CDR3 region: CASSFWEGSYEQYF. The CDR3 coding sequence is TGTGCCAGCAGTTTTTGGGAGGGCTCCTACGAGCAGTACTTC. The chain is built from TRBV28 and TRBJ2-7; 7 nucleotides align to TRBD2. CDR1 MDHEN and CDR2 SYDVKM come from the germline V gene. The junction had 2 bases not matched to a gene; V was cut back by 3 bases and J by 0 bases. The length of the CDR3 is 14 residues.

This chain uses TRBV2 with TRBJ1-5; TRBD1 aligns across 7 bases. The germline V gene encodes CDR1 SNHLY and CDR2 FYNNEI. The CDR3 runs to 13 residues. The J segment lost 2 bases and the V segment lost 8 bases, leaving 3 bases of the junction unmatched. DNA of the CDR3: TGTGCCAGCCTTGGACAGGGCAATCAGCCCCAGCATTTT. This gives the protein CASLGQGNQPQHF.

This rearrangement joins TRBV11-2 to TRBJ2-7, with a tentative D call TRBD2 (5 bases). Germline CDR1 reads SGHAT; CDR2 reads FQNNGV. The CDR3 is 13 amino acids. V lost 5 bases and J lost 5, with 13 bases in between. CDR3 region: CASSALRGNEQYF. CDR3 DNA sequence: TGTGCCAGCAGCGCCCTGAGAGGGAACGAGCAGTACTTC.

The chain recombines TRBV9 with TRBJ2-7; D is possibly TRBD2 (6 bases). Looked up from germline, CDR1 is SGDLS and CDR2 is YYNGEE. The V end was cut by 0 bases, the J end by 2 bases, with 12 bases between. This CDR3 spans 15 amino acids. CDR3 bases: TGTGCCAGCAGCGTAGACGCGGGATACACCTACGAGCAGTACTTC. It translates to CASSVDAGYTYEQYF.

This clone appeared a few times. The CDR3 loop reads CASSPLEGYDEQYF. In nucleotides, the CDR3 is TGTGCCAGCAGCCCCTTGGAGGGTTACGACGAGCAGTACTTC. The gene calls are TRBV4-2 and TRBJ2-7; D possibly corresponds to TRBD2 (6 bases). The CDR3 runs to 14 residues. V lost 4 bases and J lost 5, with 15 bases in between. Germline CDR1 is LGHNA and CDR2 is YNFKEQ.

This sequence joins TRBV19 and TRBJ1-5, with D possibly being TRBD1 (6 bases). This CDR3 comprises 14 residues. Trimming pared 4 bases from V and 6 bases from J, leaving 13 bases between. Germline V gene data show CDR1 as LNHDA and CDR2 as SQIVND (reference sequence). The CDR3 DNA reads as TGTGCCAGTAGTACAAACAGGGATGGTCAGCCCCAGCATTTT. Translating it yields CASSTNRDGQPQHF.

The J gene is TRBJ1-1, the V gene TRBV29-1; D possibly corresponds to TRBD1 (6 bases). The CDR3 extends over 14 amino acids. From germline, CDR1 is SQVTM and CDR2 ANQGSEA. Trimming shortened V by 0 bases and J by 6 bases, and 14 bases separated the two germline ends. CDR3 sequence reads: CSVEEGDRRSEAFF. CDR3 coding DNA: TGCAGCGTTGAAGAAGGAGACAGGAGGTCTGAAGCTTTCTTT.

With regard to this clone: Different DNA sequences within this sample yield the same CDR3. The rearrangement joins TRBV5-1 to TRBJ1-1; D might be TRBD1 (5 bases). V was clipped by 1 base and J by 3 bases, with 19 bases between them. CDR1 and CDR2 from the germline V gene are SGHRS and YFSETQ. The CDR3 consists of 17 residues. The CDR3: CASSLSMGGSMHTEAFF. DNA for the CDR3: TGCGCCAGCAGCTTGTCTATGGGGGGGAGTATGCACACTGAAGCTTTCTTT.